Each of the 16 T cell receptor beta chains below was sequenced from the same sample in a study of cytomegalovirus exposure and HLA in healthy donors. 13 Jbeta primers and 60 Vbeta primers were used for the PCR. Data came from immunoSEQ multiplex PCR; TCRdb stores just in-frame clones and leaves some out. The sample yields about 60,000 clones, more than 65% seen once. Sequencing used PBMCs. These receptor sequences come from a man aged 40-55 years in good health and CMV-seropositive.

This chain connects TRBV5-1 to TRBJ2-7; weak D call: TRBD2 (5 bases). The CDR3 totals 15 residues. Germline V CDR1 and CDR2: SGHRS, YFSETQ. V lost 5 bases, J lost 1 base, and 16 bases lay in between. The CDR3 DNA is TGCGCCAGCAGTGGAGGACGGAGCTCATCCTACGAGCAGTACTTC. The encoded protein is CASSGGRSSSYEQYF.

This clone occurred a few times. The chain carries TRBV4-1 and TRBJ2-7, with TRBD2 matching over 12 bases. V shed 5 bases and J 0 bases; nucleotides not matched to a gene: 8. The CDR3 sequence is 17 residues long. Germline V gene sequence: CDR1 MGHRA, CDR2 YSYEKL. CDR3 bases: TGCGCCAGCAGCTTCCGACTAGCGGGGGACCTCTCCTACGAGCAGTACTTC. Protein: CASSFRLAGDLSYEQYF.

This chain connects TRBV29-1 to TRBJ2-5; 11 bases map to TRBD1. V lost 4 bases to trimming and J lost 4 bases; unmatched junction nucleotides: 5. The CDR3 loop spans 14 amino acids. CDR1 and CDR2 (germline): SQVTM, ANQGSEA. The CDR3 spells CSVADRGRGETQYF. As DNA, the CDR3 is TGCAGCGTTGCGGACAGGGGGCGCGGAGAGACCCAGTACTTC.

This clone has a handful of counts. The chain combines TRBV5-1 with TRBJ2-3, with 11 bases aligning to TRBD2. Germline V gene sequence: CDR1 SGHRS, CDR2 YFSETQ. The CDR3 has 16 amino acids. Unmatched junction bases numbered 4, after V lost 4 bases and J lost 0 bases. CDR3: CASSPTSGVSTDTQYF. The DNA of the CDR3 is TGCGCCAGCAGCCCGACTAGCGGGGTTAGCACAGATACGCAGTATTTT. Supplemented by reference TRBV5-1 and TRBJ2-3, the full variable domain reads KAGVTQTPRYLIKTRGQQVTLSCSPISGHRSVSWYQQTPGQGLQFLFEYFSETQRNKGNFPGRFSGRQFSNSRSEMNVSTLELGDSALYLCASSPTSGVSTDTQYFGPGTRLTVL.

This clone turned up a few times. This chain connects TRBV27 to TRBJ2-1; TRBD2 might be the D (6 bases). V was pared by 8 bases and J by 2 bases, with 10 bases between. The CDR3 loop spans 13 amino acids. From germline, CDR1 is MNHEY and CDR2 SMNVEV (reference sequence). CDR3 nucleotides: TGTGCCAGCCGGGAGCCTACCTACAATGAGCAGTTCTTC. It is translated as CASREPTYNEQFF.

The chain links TRBV5-1 to TRBJ1-1, with D possibly being TRBD1 (6 bases). This CDR3 is 15 amino acids long. Trimming shortened V by 4 bases and J by 1 base, and 14 bases separated the two germline ends. From germline, CDR1 is SGHRS and CDR2 YFSETQ. The CDR3 DNA reads TGCGCCAGCAGCCCCCAGGGGACACCGAACACTGAAGCTTTCTTT. This codes for CASSPQGTPNTEAFF.

J is TRBJ2-7 and V is TRBV5-6; 7 bases fit TRBD1. CDR1 and CDR2 (germline): SGHDT, YYEEEE. The CDR3 totals 15 residues. The junction had 7 bases not matched to a gene; V was cut back by 4 bases and J by 0 bases. CDR3 bases: TGTGCCAGCAGCGTGGGACAGCAAAACTCCTACGAGCAGTACTTC. As protein: CASSVGQQNSYEQYF.

The chain couples TRBV25-1 to TRBJ2-7, with TRBD1 matching over 7 bases. This CDR3 has 14 residues. Germline V gene sequence: CDR1 MGHDK, CDR2 SYGVNS. V dropped 3 bases and J dropped 1; count of bases not matched to a gene: 3. For the CDR3, the DNA is TGTGCCAGCAGTGATCGGACAGGATCCTACGAGCAGTACTTC. Translating gives CASSDRTGSYEQYF.

The gene calls are TRBV7-8 and TRBJ1-3; no definite D call. Trimming shortened V by 5 bases and J by 0 bases, and 11 bases separated the two germline ends. CDR1 SGHVS and CDR2 FQNEAQ come from the germline V gene. CDR3 length equals 15 residues. The CDR3 sequence: CASSITGNSGNTIYF. The CDR3 nucleotides are TGTGCCAGCAGCATAACCGGGAACTCTGGAAACACCATATATTTT.

The rearrangement uses TRBV5-1 and TRBJ2-1; TRBD1 is a possible D gene (5 bases). Germline CDR1 reads SGHRS; CDR2 reads YFSETQ. This CDR3 spans 16 amino acids. The V gene lost 2 bases and the J gene lost 0 bases, with 12 bases spanning the gap. This CDR3 is CASSLQVSSSYNEQFF. Written as DNA, the CDR3 is TGCGCCAGCAGCTTACAGGTCTCGAGCTCCTACAATGAGCAGTTCTTC.

The gene calls are TRBV4-3 and TRBJ2-1; maybe TRBD2 (6 bases). The germline V and J ends were trimmed by 0 bases and 12 bases, with 12 bases remaining between them. The CDR3 contains 13 residues. Germline values: CDR1 LGHNA, CDR2 YSLEER. The CDR3 region has the DNA TGCGCCAGCAGCCAAGATAGCACTAGCTGGCAGTTCTTC. Protein: CASSQDSTSWQFF.

The J gene is TRBJ1-2, the V gene TRBV9, with D tentatively TRBD1 (5 bases). Germline loops: CDR1 SGDLS, CDR2 YYNGEE. V lost 3 bases to trimming and J lost 0 bases, with 12 bases between them. CDR3 length equals 15 residues. This CDR3 reads CASSAGPGANYGYTF. Written as DNA, the CDR3 is TGTGCCAGCAGCGCTGGACCGGGGGCTAACTATGGCTACACCTTC.

V usage is TRBV5-1 and J usage is TRBJ1-3, with a possible D match to TRBD1 (5 bases). The germline V gene encodes CDR1 SGHRS and CDR2 YFSETQ. V shed 0 bases and J shed 2 bases, with 12 bases lying between them. The CDR3 runs to 16 residues. The CDR3 region is CASSLEQVRTGNTIYF. CDR3 DNA sequence: TGCGCCAGCAGCTTGGAACAGGTTCGAACTGGAAACACCATATATTTT. The full variable domain, its missing parts supplied by reference TRBV5-1 and TRBJ1-3, is KAGVTQTPRYLIKTRGQQVTLSCSPISGHRSVSWYQQTPGQGLQFLFEYFSETQRNKGNFPGRFSGRQFSNSRSEMNVSTLELGDSALYLCASSLEQVRTGNTIYFGEGSWLTVV.

The chain combines TRBV5-1 with TRBJ2-7, with 11 bases fitting TRBD2. The CDR3 covers 15 residues. V gave up 4 bases and J gave up 3 bases; unmatched junction bases: 6. Germline loops: CDR1 SGHRS, CDR2 YFSETQ. CDR3 nucleotides: TGCGCCAGCAGCAGTTCTAGCGGGGGGTACTACGAGCAGTACTTC. This gives the protein CASSSSSGGYYEQYF.

The rearrangement joins TRBV7-8 to TRBJ1-2; D not certain. Germline loops: CDR1 SGHVS, CDR2 FQNEAQ. The V end lost 1 base, the J end lost 0 bases, and 9 bases lay between the germline ends. The CDR3 consists of 15 residues. CDR3: CASSLVVGANYGYTF. CDR3 coding DNA: TGTGCCAGCAGCTTAGTTGTGGGAGCTAACTATGGCTACACCTTC. The variable domain in full, completed from reference TRBV7-8 and TRBJ1-2, reads GAGVSQSPRYKVAKRGQDVALRCDPISGHVSLFWYQQALGQGPEFLTYFQNEAQLDKSGLPSDRFFAERPEGSVSTLKIQRTQQEDSAVYLCASSLVVGANYGYTFGSGTRLTVV.

This clone showed up just once. The chain employs TRBV30 and TRBJ1-2, with a weak D call TRBD1 (5 bases). The germline V gene has CDR1 GTSNPN and CDR2 SVGIG (reference sequence). Deletions cut 3 bases from V and 8 bases from J, with 19 bases between. CDR3 length equals 14 residues. CDR3 sequence (DNA): TGTGCCTGGAGGCTCCAGGGCCTCCCCGGCGGCTACACCTTC. As protein: CAWRLQGLPGGYTF.